The 20 T cell receptor beta chains below were found in one sample sequenced in a study of T cell responses to AZD1222 COVID-19 vaccine. Sequencing was performed with immunoSEQ multiplex PCR; in TCRdb, only in-frame clones are kept and a portion is missing. The profile shows under 150,000 clones, around 90% of them singletons. This material consisted of peripheral blood, taken 28 days after the second AZD1222 dose. These receptors were taken from an adult who received the AZD1222 COVID-19 vaccine.

This clone was observed once. The chain couples TRBV2 to TRBJ2-2; maybe TRBD1 (6 bases). The CDR3 has 15 residues. The V gene's germline CDR1 is SNHLY and CDR2 FYNNEI. Between the trimmed V and J ends, which lost 6 bases and 1 base, there was a span of 12 bases. The CDR3, as DNA: TGTGCCAGCAGGGACGGGACATTGAACACCGGGGAGCTGTTTTTT. This codes for CASRDGTLNTGELFF.

In its sample, this clone was seen once. V usage is TRBV6-2 or TRBV6-3 and J usage is TRBJ2-2; D is perhaps TRBD1 or TRBD2 (6 bases each). Per germline, CDR1 MNHEY and CDR2 SVGEGT. The CDR3 loop spans 16 amino acids. Trimming shortened V by 5 bases and J by 5 bases, and 18 bases separated the two germline ends. The CDR3 is CASSPPLGGGTGELFF. DNA of the CDR3: TGTGCCAGCAGTCCACCCCTCGGAGGGGGAACCGGGGAGCTGTTTTTT.

The chain uses TRBV11-3 and TRBJ1-1; possibly TRBD1 for D (5 bases). The CDR3 consists of 15 residues. CDR1 and CDR2 (germline): SGHNT, YENEEA. The ends were cut back, 5 bases at V and 1 base at J, with 14 bases in the middle. The CDR3 spells CASSRTGTGNTEAFF. The DNA for the CDR3 is TGTGCCAGCAGCCGAACCGGGACGGGGAACACTGAAGCTTTCTTT.

This rearrangement joins TRBV7-2 to TRBJ2-7; 13 positions agree with TRBD2. Germline V gives CDR1 SGHTA, CDR2 FQGNSA. The length of the CDR3 is 14 residues. With 4 bases clipped from V and 7 bases from J, the junction kept 4 bases outside the gene matches. CDR3 amino acids: CASSSSGLAGEQYF. CDR3 bases: TGTGCCAGCAGCTCTTCGGGACTAGCGGGGGAGCAGTACTTC.

DNA of the CDR3: TGTGCCAGCAGTGAAACAGGGATGTCCGGGGAGCTGTTTTTT. Translation gives CASSETGMSGELFF. The chain couples TRBV2 to TRBJ2-2, with a tentative D call TRBD1 (6 bases). Germline V gene data show CDR1 as SNHLY and CDR2 as FYNNEI. The CDR3 loop spans 14 amino acids. Trimming left V 2 bases short and J 6 bases short, with 10 bases between. Full variable domain (remainder filled in from reference TRBV2 and TRBJ2-2): EPEVTQTPSHQVTQMGQEVILRCVPISNHLYFYWYRQILGQKVEFLVSFYNNEISEKSEIFDDQFSVERPDGSNFTLKIRSTKLEDSAMYFCASSETGMSGELFFGEGSRLTVL.

The V call is TRBV7-9, the J call TRBJ1-1; the match to TRBD1 covers 9 bases. Losses at the gene ends were 5 bases for V and 1 base for J; bases not matched to a gene: 5. Germline assignment: CDR1 SEHNR and CDR2 FQNEAQ (reference sequence). The CDR3 length is 15 residues. The CDR3 bases are TGTGCCAGCAGCCGTTGGACAGGGGAGAACACTGAAGCTTTCTTT. Protein product: CASSRWTGENTEAFF.

This chain connects TRBV10-3 to TRBJ2-7; 9 bases fit TRBD2. V gave up 1 base and J gave up 5 bases; unmatched junction bases: 12. Germline V gene lookup returns CDR1 ENHRY and CDR2 SYGVKD. The CDR3 length is 17 residues. DNA for the CDR3: TGTGCCATCAGTGAGTTCCCACTGGTAAGCGGGAGGCACGAGCAGTACTTC. Its translation is CAISEFPLVSGRHEQYF.

J is TRBJ2-5 and V is TRBV28, with TRBD1 matching over 7 bases. The J segment lost 5 bases and the V segment lost 4 bases, leaving 10 bases of the junction unmatched. Germline lookup yields CDR1 MDHEN and CDR2 SYDVKM. The CDR3 is 15 residues long. The CDR3 region has the DNA TGTGCCAGCAGTTCTGCCGGGACAGCGAGGGAGACCCAGTACTTC. Translating it yields CASSSAGTARETQYF.

The V and J genes are TRBV5-1 and TRBJ1-5, with D possibly matching TRBD1 (5 bases). The CDR3 has 14 residues. V lost 4 bases, J lost 8 bases, and 16 bases lay in between. CDR1 and CDR2 from the germline V gene are SGHRS and YFSETQ. The CDR3 bases are TGCGCCAGCAGCGGGGGTTCTCCCGGGGAGCCCCAGCATTTT. This sequence encodes CASSGGSPGEPQHF. The full variable domain, completed using reference TRBV5-1 and TRBJ1-5, is KAGVTQTPRYLIKTRGQQVTLSCSPISGHRSVSWYQQTPGQGLQFLFEYFSETQRNKGNFPGRFSGRQFSNSRSEMNVSTLELGDSALYLCASSGGSPGEPQHFGDGTRLSIL.

This clone was found a few times. The chain employs TRBV27 and TRBJ1-6, with D tentatively TRBD1 (6 bases). The CDR3 extends over 14 amino acids. Trimming stripped 6 bases from V and 10 bases from J, with 16 bases between. Germline V gene sequence: CDR1 MNHEY, CDR2 SMNVEV (reference sequence). CDR3 protein: CASSAGFGGSPLHF. The DNA for the CDR3 is TGTGCCAGCAGCGCAGGGTTCGGGGGCTCACCCCTCCACTTT.

Written as DNA, the CDR3 is TGCAGCGTTGCTATGTACAATGAGCAGTTCTTC. Translation gives CSVAMYNEQFF. This chain links TRBV29-1 with TRBJ2-1; D uncertain. This CDR3 comprises 11 residues. Trimming left V 4 bases short and J 4 bases short, with 5 bases between. Germline V CDR1 and CDR2: SQVTM, ANQGSEA.

A single count supports this clone. The chain carries TRBV19 and TRBJ2-1, with 9 positions matching TRBD2. After removal of 4 bases from V and 4 bases from J, the junction contained 8 bases not matched to a gene. Germline CDR1 and CDR2: LNHDA and SQIVND (reference sequence). The length of the CDR3 is 16 residues. CDR3 sequence (DNA): TGTGCCAGTAGTAATAGGCTAGCGGGGCCGTACAATGAGCAGTTCTTC. Its translation: CASSNRLAGPYNEQFF. Supplemented by reference TRBV19 and TRBJ2-1, the full variable domain reads DGGITQSPKYLFRKEGQNVTLSCEQNLNHDAMYWYRQDPGQGLRLIYYSQIVNDFQKGDIAEGYSVSREKKESFPLTVTSAQKNPTAFYLCASSNRLAGPYNEQFFGPGTRLTVL.

The chain employs TRBV7-3 and TRBJ1-1, with 7 nucleotides matching TRBD1. With 3 bases clipped from V and 0 bases from J, the junction kept 7 bases outside the gene matches. Germline CDR1 reads SGHTA; CDR2 reads FQGTGA. CDR3 length equals 16 residues. The chain's CDR3 is CASSFREGAMNTEAFF. In DNA, the CDR3 is TGTGCCAGCAGCTTTCGCGAGGGGGCCATGAACACTGAAGCTTTCTTT.

The gene calls are TRBV7-2 and TRBJ1-5; a possible D gene is TRBD1 (6 bases). The germline V gene has CDR1 SGHTA and CDR2 FQGNSA. Trimming left V 5 bases short and J 9 bases short, with 20 bases between. The CDR3 contains 15 residues. The CDR3 is CASSPGTLGIRPQHF. The CDR3, as DNA: TGTGCCAGCAGCCCGGGGACACTTGGGATCCGGCCCCAGCATTTT. The entire variable domain, with the rest obtained from reference TRBV7-2 and TRBJ1-5, is as follows: GAGVSQSPSNKVTEKGKDVELRCDPISGHTALYWYRQSLGQGLEFLIYFQGNSAPDKSGLPSDRFSAERTGGSVSTLTIQRTQQEDSAVYLCASSPGTLGIRPQHFGDGTRLSIL.

The chain uses TRBV14 and TRBJ1-1; 7 nucleotides align to TRBD1. Germline assignment: CDR1 SGHDN and CDR2 FVKESK. J was trimmed by 6 bases and V by 4 bases; bases with no gene match: 5. The CDR3 covers 13 residues. Here the CDR3 DNA reads TGTGCCAGCAGCCCGGGGACAGCCCCTGAAGCTTTCTTT. It translates to CASSPGTAPEAFF.

The chain recombines TRBV27 with TRBJ1-2; the D gene is possibly TRBD1 (6 bases). Germline V gene sequence: CDR1 MNHEY, CDR2 SMNVEV (reference sequence). Trimming cost V 1 base and J 6 bases, with 18 bases left between them. The CDR3 is made up of 16 amino acids. The CDR3 loop is CASSLYPQTGIHGYTF. The CDR3 DNA is TGTGCCAGCAGTTTATACCCCCAGACAGGAATTCATGGCTACACCTTC.

Written as DNA, the CDR3 is TGCGCCAGCAGCTTGACGAGCGGGGTAGACACAGATACGCAGTATTTT. It is translated as CASSLTSGVDTDTQYF. This chain links TRBV5-1 with TRBJ2-3, with TRBD2 matching 7 bases. This CDR3 has 16 residues. The germline CDR1 and CDR2 sequences are SGHRS and YFSETQ. Losses at the gene ends were 1 base for V and 2 bases for J; bases not matched to a gene: 7.

The chain carries TRBV27 and TRBJ1-4; D is undetermined. Trimming shortened V by 5 bases and J by 5 bases, and 12 bases separated the two germline ends. Germline V gives CDR1 MNHEY, CDR2 SMNVEV (reference sequence). The CDR3 length is 14 residues. The CDR3 coding sequence is TGTGCCAGCAGTCGACAAACCCAAAATGAAAAACTGTTTTTT. Translating it yields CASSRQTQNEKLFF.

This clone has only one observation. The V gene is TRBV6-2 or TRBV6-3, the J gene TRBJ2-5; D perhaps matches TRBD1 (6 bases). The CDR3 is made up of 15 amino acids. Germline lookup yields CDR1 MNHEY and CDR2 SVGEGT. V lost 2 bases to trimming and J lost 3 bases, with 13 bases between them. This chain's CDR3 is CASSYPRAGEETQYF. The CDR3 DNA is TGTGCCAGCAGTTACCCGCGGGCAGGGGAAGAGACCCAGTACTTC.

The V and J genes are TRBV6-1 and TRBJ1-2, with 8 bases that match TRBD1. Germline CDR1 MNHNS, CDR2 SASEGT. The CDR3 covers 16 residues. Unmatched junction bases numbered 8, after V lost 1 base and J lost 4 bases. CDR3 DNA: TGTGCCAGCAGTGAAGACCCACAGGGGGGTGGCTATGGCTACACCTTC. Translation: CASSEDPQGGGYGYTF.